These 3 T cell receptor beta chains originate from one sample sequenced in a study of Ad26.COV2.S vaccination and SARS-CoV-2 variants. Sequencing used immunoSEQ multiplex PCR; TCRdb keeps in-frame clones, though not all of them. The repertoire includes tens of thousands of clones, roughly 85% of them detected once, and about 15% sits in the top ten. Source: peripheral blood, taken after recovery from COVID-19. All receptors derive from a human donor who had recovered from COVID-19.

The chain uses TRBV2 and TRBJ2-3; TRBD2 matches 10 bases. Germline values: CDR1 SNHLY, CDR2 FYNNEI. The CDR3 runs 15 residues. The V and J ends lost 6 bases and 2 bases, in that order; junction bases with no gene match: 5. The CDR3 spells CASRRTSGYTDTQYF. The CDR3 DNA sequence: TGTGCCAGCAGACGGACTAGCGGATACACAGATACGCAGTATTTT.

The chain combines TRBV5-1 with TRBJ2-3; 12 bases map to TRBD1. V lost 3 bases and J lost 4; bases outside the gene matches: 6. The CDR3 loop spans 16 amino acids. Germline V gives CDR1 SGHRS, CDR2 YFSETQ. The CDR3 spells CASSWPGQGAADTQYF. The DNA for the CDR3 is TGCGCCAGCAGCTGGCCGGGACAGGGGGCGGCAGATACGCAGTATTTT.

The V call is TRBV4-3, the J call TRBJ2-1; tentative D call: TRBD2 (6 bases). CDR1 is LGHNA and CDR2 is YSLEER in the germline V gene. Trimming removed 0 bases at V and 4 bases at J, with 16 bases between. This CDR3 contains 17 residues. CDR3 sequence reads: CASSQEAGTFPYNEQFF. As DNA, the CDR3 is TGCGCCAGCAGCCAAGAGGCCGGGACTTTTCCATACAATGAGCAGTTCTTC.